Sequencing of this T cell receptor beta chain was carried out in a study of blood T cell repertoires in COVID-19. Study as a whole: PBMCs, B-cell-depleted T cells, or T cells provided the cDNA or gDNA that made up the material.

Profiling relied on immunoSEQ multiplex PCR, and the TCRdb table lists in-frame clones only, not all of them. The profile shows some 350,000 clones, around 87% of them singletons. The study assigned cohorts using participant-reported clinical history. Material for sequencing was PBMCs or T cells enriched from blood (not recorded which). The sequence was collected from a woman younger than 45 who had recovered from COVID-19.

CDR3 sequence: CAISEGGTTEAFF. The DNA for the CDR3 is TGTGCCATCAGTGAGGGGGGCACGACTGAAGCTTTCTTT. The chain is built from TRBV10-3 and TRBJ1-1, with D maybe TRBD1 (6 bases). Trimming removed 2 bases from V and 5 bases from J, with 9 bases in between. The germline V gene has CDR1 ENHRY and CDR2 SYGVKD. CDR3 length: 13 amino acids.